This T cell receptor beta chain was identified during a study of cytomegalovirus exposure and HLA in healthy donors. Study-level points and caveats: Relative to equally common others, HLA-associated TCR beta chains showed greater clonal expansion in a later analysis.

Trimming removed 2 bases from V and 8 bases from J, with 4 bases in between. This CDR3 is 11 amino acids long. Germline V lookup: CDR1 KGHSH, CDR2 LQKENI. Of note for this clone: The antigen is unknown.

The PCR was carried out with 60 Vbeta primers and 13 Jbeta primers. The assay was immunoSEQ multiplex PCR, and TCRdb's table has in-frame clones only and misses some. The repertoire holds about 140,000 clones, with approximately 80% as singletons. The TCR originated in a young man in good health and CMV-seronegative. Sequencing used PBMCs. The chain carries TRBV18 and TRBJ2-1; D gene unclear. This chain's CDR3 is CASSPGDEQFF. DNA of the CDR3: TGTGCCAGCTCACCAGGAGATGAGCAGTTCTTC.